This entry is about one T cell receptor (beta chain). The CDR3 is 15 amino acids. The germline gives CDR1 SGHAT, CDR2 FQNNGV. Losses at the gene ends were 4 bases for V and 5 bases for J; bases not matched to a gene: 9. The repertoire was sequenced with immunoSEQ multiplex PCR; TCRdb's copy has only in-frame clones and lacks some. The data hold some 180,000 clones, with 81% observed a single time. This sample was included in a study of blood T cell repertoires in COVID-19. The Seattle site enrolled patients during active infection and followed them longitudinally. Sequencing used peripheral blood. The source is a woman in her 40s with COVID-19, enrolled during active disease. The rearrangement uses TRBV11-2 and TRBJ2-5; 8 nucleotides match TRBD2. CDR3 protein: CASSSPTSGGETQYF. The CDR3 nucleotides are TGTGCCAGCAGCTCCCCCACTAGCGGCGGGGAGACCCAGTACTTC.